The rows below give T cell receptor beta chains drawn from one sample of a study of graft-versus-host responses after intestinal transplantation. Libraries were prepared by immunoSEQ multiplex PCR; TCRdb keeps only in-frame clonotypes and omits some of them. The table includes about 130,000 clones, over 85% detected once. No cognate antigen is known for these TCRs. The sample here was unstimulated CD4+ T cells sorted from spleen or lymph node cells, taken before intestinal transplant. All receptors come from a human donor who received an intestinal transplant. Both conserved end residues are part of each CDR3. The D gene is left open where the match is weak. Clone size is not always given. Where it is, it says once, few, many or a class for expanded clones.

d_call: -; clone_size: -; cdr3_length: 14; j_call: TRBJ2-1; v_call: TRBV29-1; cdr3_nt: TGCAGCGCTCTCGACAGGACCGGCTACAATGAGCAGTTCTTC; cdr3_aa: CSALDRTGYNEQFF
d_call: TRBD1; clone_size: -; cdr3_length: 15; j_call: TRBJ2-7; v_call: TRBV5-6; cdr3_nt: TGTGCCAGCAGCTTGGCTGGGACAGGGGGCTACGAGCAGTACTTC; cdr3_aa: CASSLAGTGGYEQYF
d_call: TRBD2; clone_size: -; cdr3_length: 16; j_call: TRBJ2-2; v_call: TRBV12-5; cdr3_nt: TGTGCTAGTGGCCCTTTAGCGGGGGGAAACACCGGGGAGCTGTTTTTT; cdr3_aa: CASGPLAGGNTGELFF
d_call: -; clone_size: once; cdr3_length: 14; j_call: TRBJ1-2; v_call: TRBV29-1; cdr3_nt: TGCAGCGTTGAAGGTCCACCCCAAGTCTATGGCTACACCTTC; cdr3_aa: CSVEGPPQVYGYTF
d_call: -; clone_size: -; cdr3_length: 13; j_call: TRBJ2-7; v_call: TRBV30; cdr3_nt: TGTGCCTGGAGTGTACACCTTGACTACGAGCAGTACTTC; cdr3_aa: CAWSVHLDYEQYF
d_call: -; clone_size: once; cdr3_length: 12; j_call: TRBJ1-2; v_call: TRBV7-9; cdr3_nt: TGTGCCAGCAGCTTAGAAGAGTATGGCTACACCTTC; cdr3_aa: CASSLEEYGYTF
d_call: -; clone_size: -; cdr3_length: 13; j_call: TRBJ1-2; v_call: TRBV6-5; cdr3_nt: TGTGCCAGCAGTCGAGGGGGAAGCTATGGCTACACCTTC; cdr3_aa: CASSRGGSYGYTF
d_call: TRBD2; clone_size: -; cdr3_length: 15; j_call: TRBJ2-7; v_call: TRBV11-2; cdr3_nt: TGTGCCAGCAGCTTATTAGACACTAGCGGCTACGAGCAGTACTTC; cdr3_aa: CASSLLDTSGYEQYF
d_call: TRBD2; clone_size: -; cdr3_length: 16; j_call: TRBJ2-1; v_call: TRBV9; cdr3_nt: TGTGCCAGCAGCAAGATGGGGCTAGCGGCAAACAATGAGCAGTTCTTC; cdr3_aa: CASSKMGLAANNEQFF
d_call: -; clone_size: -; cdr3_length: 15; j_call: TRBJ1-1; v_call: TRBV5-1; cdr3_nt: TGCGCCAGCAGCGTAGCTGTGGGCCTCCACACTGAAGCTTTCTTT; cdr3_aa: CASSVAVGLHTEAFF
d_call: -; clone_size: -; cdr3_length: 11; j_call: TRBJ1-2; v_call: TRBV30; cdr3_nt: TGTGCCTGGAGTGACGTCGGTGGCTACACCTTC; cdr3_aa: CAWSDVGGYTF
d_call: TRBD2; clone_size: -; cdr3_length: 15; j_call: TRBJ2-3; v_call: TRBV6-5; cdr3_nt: TGTGCCAGCCTATCGGGGCTAGCGGGTGACTTTCTGCAGTATTTT; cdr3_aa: CASLSGLAGDFLQYF
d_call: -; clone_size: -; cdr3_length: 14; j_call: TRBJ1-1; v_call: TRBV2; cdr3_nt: TGTGCCAGCGGCACAGGGCTGGAATGGACTGAAGCTTTCTTT; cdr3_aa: CASGTGLEWTEAFF
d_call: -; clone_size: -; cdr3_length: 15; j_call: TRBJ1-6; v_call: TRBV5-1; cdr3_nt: TGCGCCAGCAGCGGCGGTGCCGTGACTAATTCACCCCTCCACTTT; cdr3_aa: CASSGGAVTNSPLHF
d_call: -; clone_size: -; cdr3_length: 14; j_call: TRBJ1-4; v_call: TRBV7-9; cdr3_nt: TGTGCCAGCAGCTTACAGGGGCCTAATGAAAAACTGTTTTTT; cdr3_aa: CASSLQGPNEKLFF
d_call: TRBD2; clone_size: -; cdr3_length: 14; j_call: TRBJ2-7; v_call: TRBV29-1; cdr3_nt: TGCAGCGTGGTGGGACTAGCGGCTTCCTACGAGCAGTACTTC; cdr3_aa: CSVVGLAASYEQYF
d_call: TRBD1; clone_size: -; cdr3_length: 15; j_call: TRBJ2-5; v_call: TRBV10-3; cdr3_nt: TGTGCCATCAGTGACGGGACAGGGGGCAAAGAGACCCAGTACTTC; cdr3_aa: CAISDGTGGKETQYF
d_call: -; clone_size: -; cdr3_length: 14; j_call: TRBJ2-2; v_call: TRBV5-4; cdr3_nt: TGTGCCAGCAGCCTGAAGATCAACACCGGGGAGCTGTTTTTT; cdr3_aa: CASSLKINTGELFF
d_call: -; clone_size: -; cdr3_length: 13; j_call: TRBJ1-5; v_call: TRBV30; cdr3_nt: TGTGCCTGGAGTGTACAAGGGAATCAGCCCCAGCATTTT; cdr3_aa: CAWSVQGNQPQHF
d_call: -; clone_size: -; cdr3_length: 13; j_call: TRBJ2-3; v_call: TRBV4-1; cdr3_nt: TGCGCCAGCAGCCAAGAGATGGTAGATACGCAGTATTTT; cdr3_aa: CASSQEMVDTQYF
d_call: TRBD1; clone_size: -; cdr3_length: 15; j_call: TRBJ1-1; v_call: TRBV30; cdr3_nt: TGTGCCTGGAAGAGTCCCGGGACAGGGAACACTGAAGCTTTCTTT; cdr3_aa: CAWKSPGTGNTEAFF
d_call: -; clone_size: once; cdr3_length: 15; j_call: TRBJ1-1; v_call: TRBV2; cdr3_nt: TGTGCCAGCATTCAACAGGTTTCTGTGAACACTGAAGCTTTCTTT; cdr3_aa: CASIQQVSVNTEAFF
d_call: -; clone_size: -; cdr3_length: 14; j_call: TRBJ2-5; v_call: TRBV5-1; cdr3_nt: TGCGCCAGCAGCTTGGGGGGGCCTCAAGAGACCCAGTACTTC; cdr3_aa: CASSLGGPQETQYF
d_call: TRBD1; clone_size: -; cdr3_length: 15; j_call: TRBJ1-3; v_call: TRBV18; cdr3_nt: TGTGCCAGCTCACCTCTCGAGGGGGCTGCAAACACCATATATTTT; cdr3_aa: CASSPLEGAANTIYF
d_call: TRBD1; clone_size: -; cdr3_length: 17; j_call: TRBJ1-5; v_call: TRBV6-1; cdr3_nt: TGTGCCAGCAGTGAAGCAAATAGTGGGACAGGGGGTCAGCCCCAGCATTTT; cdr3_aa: CASSEANSGTGGQPQHF
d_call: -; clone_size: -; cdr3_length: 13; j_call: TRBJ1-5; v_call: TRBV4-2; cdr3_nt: TGTGCCAGCAGCCAAGATGGGAAACAGCCCCAGCATTTT; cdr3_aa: CASSQDGKQPQHF
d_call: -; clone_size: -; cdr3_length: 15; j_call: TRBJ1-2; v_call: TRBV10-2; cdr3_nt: TGCGCCAGCAGTGACGGGGGCCGCCCCTATTATGGCTACACCTTC; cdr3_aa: CASSDGGRPYYGYTF
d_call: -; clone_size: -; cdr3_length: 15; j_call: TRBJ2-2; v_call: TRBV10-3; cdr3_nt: TGTGCCATCAGTGGCCGTGGGGGGAACACCGGGGAGCTGTTTTTT; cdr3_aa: CAISGRGGNTGELFF
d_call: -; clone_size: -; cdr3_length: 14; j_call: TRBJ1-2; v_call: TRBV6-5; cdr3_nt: TGTGCCAGCAGATCACAGGGAACAGGTGGTGGCTACACCTTC; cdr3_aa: CASRSQGTGGGYTF
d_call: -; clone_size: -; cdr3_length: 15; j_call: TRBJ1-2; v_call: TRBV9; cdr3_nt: TGTGCCAGCAGCCTACATCTGAGATCGAACTATGGCTACACCTTC; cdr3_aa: CASSLHLRSNYGYTF
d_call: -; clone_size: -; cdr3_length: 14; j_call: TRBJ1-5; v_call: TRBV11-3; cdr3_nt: TGTGTCAGCAGCTCAGGACAGCCCGGTCAGCCCCAGCATTTT; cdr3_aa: CVSSSGQPGQPQHF
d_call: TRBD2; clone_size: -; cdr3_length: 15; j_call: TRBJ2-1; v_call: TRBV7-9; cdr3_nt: TGTGCCAGCAGCTTACCTAGCGGGGTAATCAATGAGCAGTTCTTC; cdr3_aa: CASSLPSGVINEQFF
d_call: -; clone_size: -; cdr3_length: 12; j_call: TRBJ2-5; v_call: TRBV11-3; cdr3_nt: TGTGCCAGCAGCCCCCGGACGGGGACCCAGTACTTC; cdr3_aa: CASSPRTGTQYF
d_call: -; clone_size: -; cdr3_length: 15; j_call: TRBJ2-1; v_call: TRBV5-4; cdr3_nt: TGTGCCAGCAGCTTAGGACACCCCGGACGGAATGAGCAGTTCTTC; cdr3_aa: CASSLGHPGRNEQFF
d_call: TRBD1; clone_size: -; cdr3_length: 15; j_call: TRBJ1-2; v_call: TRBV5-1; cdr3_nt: TGCGCCAGCAGCTCCATCGACAGGGGGAGGGGTGGCTACACCTTC; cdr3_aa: CASSSIDRGRGGYTF
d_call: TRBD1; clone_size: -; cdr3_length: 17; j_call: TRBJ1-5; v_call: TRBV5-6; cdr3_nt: TGTGCCAGCAGCTTACTTACAGGGGCCGCTAGCAATCAGCCCCAGCATTTT; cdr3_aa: CASSLLTGAASNQPQHF
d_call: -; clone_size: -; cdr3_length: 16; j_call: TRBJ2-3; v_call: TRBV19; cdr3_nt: TGTGCCAGTAGTGCCCAGGGGCGTTTGGGGACAGATACGCAGTATTTT; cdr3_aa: CASSAQGRLGTDTQYF
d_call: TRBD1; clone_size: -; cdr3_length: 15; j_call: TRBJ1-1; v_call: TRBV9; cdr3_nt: TGTGCCAGCAGCGTAGGTTCAGGGACAGGGAGTGAAGCTTTCTTT; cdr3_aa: CASSVGSGTGSEAFF
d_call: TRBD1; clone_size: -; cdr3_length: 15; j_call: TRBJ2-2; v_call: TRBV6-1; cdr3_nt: TGTGCCAGCACTGCCGGGACAGCAGTAGACGGGGAGCTGTTTTTT; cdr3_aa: CASTAGTAVDGELFF
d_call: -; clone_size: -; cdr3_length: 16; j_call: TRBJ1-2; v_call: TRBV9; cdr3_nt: TGTGCCAGCAGCGTAGTGGATTCGGCAGGGGCCTATGGCTACACCTTC; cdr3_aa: CASSVVDSAGAYGYTF
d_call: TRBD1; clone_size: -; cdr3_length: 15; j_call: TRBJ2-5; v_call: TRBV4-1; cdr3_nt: TGCGCCAGCAGCCCGCGGGACAGGGTCGAAGAGACCCAGTACTTC; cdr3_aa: CASSPRDRVEETQYF
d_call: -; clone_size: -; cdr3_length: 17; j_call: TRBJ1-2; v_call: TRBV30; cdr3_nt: TGTGCCTGGAGTGTACAAAGAATTTCAGGGATTTCCCCTGGCTACACCTTC; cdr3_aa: CAWSVQRISGISPGYTF
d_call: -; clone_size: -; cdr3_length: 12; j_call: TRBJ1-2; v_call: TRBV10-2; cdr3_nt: TGCGCCAGCGGTACAGGGAGGAATGGCTACACCTTC; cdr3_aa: CASGTGRNGYTF
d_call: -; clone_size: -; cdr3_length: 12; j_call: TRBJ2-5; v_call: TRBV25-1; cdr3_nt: TGTGCCGCACAACGGGGTAGAGAGACCCAGTACTTC; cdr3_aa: CAAQRGRETQYF
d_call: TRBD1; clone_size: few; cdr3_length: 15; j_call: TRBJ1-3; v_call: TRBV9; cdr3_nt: TGTGCCAGCAGCCACAGGGGGCTAGAAGGAAACACCATATATTTT; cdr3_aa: CASSHRGLEGNTIYF
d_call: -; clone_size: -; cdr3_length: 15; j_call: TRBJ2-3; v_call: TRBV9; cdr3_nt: TGTGCCAGCAGCGTAACCGCTCTAGCCGCAGATACGCAGTATTTT; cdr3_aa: CASSVTALAADTQYF
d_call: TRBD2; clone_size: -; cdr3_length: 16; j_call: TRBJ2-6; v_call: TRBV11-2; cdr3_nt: TGTGCCAGCAGCTCTTGGGGGGGGGCTGGGGCCAACGTCCTGACTTTC; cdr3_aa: CASSSWGGAGANVLTF
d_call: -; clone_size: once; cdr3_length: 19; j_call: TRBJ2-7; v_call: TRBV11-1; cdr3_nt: TGTGCCAGCAGCTTGACGGCGATGACTGGGCTAGCAGGGATCTACGAGCAGTACTTC; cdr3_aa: CASSLTAMTGLAGIYEQYF
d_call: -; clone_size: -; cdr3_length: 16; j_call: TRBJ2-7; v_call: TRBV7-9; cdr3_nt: TGTGCCAGCAGTCTAATCGCCACGGGACAAACCTACGAGCAGTACTTC; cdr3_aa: CASSLIATGQTYEQYF
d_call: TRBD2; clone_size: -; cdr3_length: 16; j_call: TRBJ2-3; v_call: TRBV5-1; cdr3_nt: TGCGCCAGCAGCGACCTTAGCGGGGGGATCACAGATACGCAGTATTTT; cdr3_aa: CASSDLSGGITDTQYF
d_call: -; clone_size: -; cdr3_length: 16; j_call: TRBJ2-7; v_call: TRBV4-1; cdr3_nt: TGCGCCAGCAGCCAAGATGGAAGAGGAAAACCCTACGAGCAGTACTTC; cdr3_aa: CASSQDGRGKPYEQYF
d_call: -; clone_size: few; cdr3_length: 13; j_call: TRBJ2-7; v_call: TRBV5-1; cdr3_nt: TGCGCCAGCAGCCTTGGACGGACCTACGAGCAGTACTTC; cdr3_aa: CASSLGRTYEQYF
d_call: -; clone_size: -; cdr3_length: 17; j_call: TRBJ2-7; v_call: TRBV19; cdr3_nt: TGTGCCAGTAGTGATCCCTCAAGACAGGGAGGTTCCTACGAGCAGTACTTC; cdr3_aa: CASSDPSRQGGSYEQYF
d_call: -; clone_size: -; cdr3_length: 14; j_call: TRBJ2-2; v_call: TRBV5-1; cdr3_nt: TGCGCCAGCAGCTTAGGGCAGAACACCGGGGAGCTGTTTTTT; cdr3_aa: CASSLGQNTGELFF